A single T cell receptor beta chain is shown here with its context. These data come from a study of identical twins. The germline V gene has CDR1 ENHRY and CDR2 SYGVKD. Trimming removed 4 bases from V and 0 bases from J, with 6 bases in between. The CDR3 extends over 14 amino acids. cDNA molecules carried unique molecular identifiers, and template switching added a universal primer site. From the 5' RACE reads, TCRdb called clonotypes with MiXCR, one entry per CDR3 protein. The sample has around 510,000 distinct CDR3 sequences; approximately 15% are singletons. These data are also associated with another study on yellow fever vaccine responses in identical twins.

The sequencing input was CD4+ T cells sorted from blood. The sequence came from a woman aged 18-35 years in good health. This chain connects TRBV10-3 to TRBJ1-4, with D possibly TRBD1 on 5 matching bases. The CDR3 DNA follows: TGTGCCATCAGTGGACAGTCAACTAATGAAAAACTGTTTTTT. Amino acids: CAISGQSTNEKLFF.